This T cell receptor (beta chain) was captured in a study of cytomegalovirus exposure and HLA in healthy donors. In the study overall: Across 350 to 500 genotyped donors, 65% to 90% landed in the Caucasian-associated ancestry cluster. Findings and limits, study-wide: For most subjects, TCR beta sequences were reported to predict HLA-A and HLA-B alleles with accuracy. In a later analysis, productive TCRs from donors in an Asian-associated ancestry cluster reportedly carried fewer N-insertions than the cohort mean. Among TCR beta chains, those listed as cytomegalovirus-associated numbered roughly 150.

This CDR3 region has 15 residues. J lost 7 bases, V lost 8 bases, and 7 bases had no gene match. CDR1 and CDR2 from the germline V gene are SNHLY and FYNNEI. Remarks on this clone: Its antigen is still unknown.

PCR was performed using 60 Vbeta and 13 Jbeta primers. Sequencing used immunoSEQ multiplex PCR; TCRdb keeps in-frame clones, though not all of them. The table includes around 30,000 clones, about 63% detected once. The sequence was obtained from a man in his forties or fifties in good health and CMV-seropositive. The chain recombines TRBV2 with TRBJ2-2; 13 positions agree with TRBD2. Sequenced material: PBMCs. CDR3 loop: CASQGGLAGNGELFF. The CDR3 DNA reads TGTGCCAGCCAGGGGGGACTAGCGGGGAACGGGGAGCTGTTTTTT.